The 26 T cell receptor beta chains reported below all come from one sample, sequenced in a study of shared clonotypes between healthy human individuals. Profiled with immunoSEQ multiplex PCR; TCRdb holds only in-frame clones, not every one. Among roughly 2 million clones, around 96% were seen once, and the ten largest hold 1.1%. As defined, naive CD8 cells were CD45RO-negative and positively selected for CCR7, with terminally differentiated effector memory CD45RA+ cells excluded. Source material: naive CD8+ T cells sorted from blood. These receptors were taken from a young man in good health.

The rearrangement links TRBV21-1 to TRBJ2-2; whether TRBD2, the table's D call, matches the DNA was not checked. TRBV21-1 is classified as a pseudogene. The CDR3 consists of 18 residues. This CDR3 is CASRNGTSGRFDTGELFF. CDR3 coding DNA: TGTGCCAGCAGGAACGGGACTAGCGGGAGATTCGACACCGGGGAGCTGTTTTTT.

The chain has TRBV9 and TRBJ2-1; TRBD2 is a possible D gene (6 bases). This CDR3 has 12 amino acids. Trimming stripped 4 bases from V and 8 bases from J, with 10 bases between. Germline lookup yields CDR1 SGDLS and CDR2 YYNGEE. The CDR3 reads CASSLGGYEQFF. CDR3 DNA: TGTGCCAGCAGCCTGGGGGGTTATGAGCAGTTCTTC.

The rearrangement uses TRBV9 and TRBJ2-1, with D unclear. This CDR3 comprises 15 residues. Germline CDR1 SGDLS, CDR2 YYNGEE. V lost 4 bases and J 4 bases, leaving 15 bases between the germline ends. The CDR3 sequence is CASSPVSVTYNEQFF. CDR3 coding DNA: TGTGCCAGCAGCCCTGTCTCAGTTACTTACAATGAGCAGTTCTTC.

CDR3 sequence (DNA): TGTGCCAGCAGCAAACCACGGGAGCGCGGAGGCACAGATACGCAGTATTTT. Amino acids: CASSKPRERGGTDTQYF. This chain connects TRBV7-9 to TRBJ2-3; possibly TRBD2 for D (6 bases). This CDR3 spans 17 amino acids. The V and J ends lost 5 bases and 1 base respectively, with 19 bases between them. Germline CDR1 and CDR2: SEHNR and FQNEAQ (reference sequence).

The chain has TRBV7-2 and TRBJ1-4, with D perhaps matching TRBD1 (5 bases). CDR3 length: 15 amino acids. V lost 5 bases to trimming and J lost 4 bases, with 14 bases between them. CDR1 is SGHTA, CDR2 FQGNSA, per germline. Written as DNA, the CDR3 is TGTGCCAGCAGCCTGACTGGGGGATTTAATGAAAAACTGTTTTTT. Translating it yields CASSLTGGFNEKLFF. The full variable domain, with the rest looked up from reference TRBV7-2 and TRBJ1-4, is GAGVSQSPSNKVTEKGKDVELRCDPISGHTALYWYRQSLGQGLEFLIYFQGNSAPDKSGLPSDRFSAERTGGSVSTLTIQRTQQEDSAVYLCASSLTGGFNEKLFFGSGTQLSVL.

The chain has TRBV2 and TRBJ2-1; D not certain. Deletions cut 3 bases from V and 4 bases from J, with 10 bases between. The CDR3 has 14 residues. The germline CDR1 and CDR2 sequences are SNHLY and FYNNEI. The CDR3 DNA is TGTGCCAGCAGTGACCGGACGTCATACAATGAGCAGTTCTTC. Translated: CASSDRTSYNEQFF. The full variable domain, rest sourced from reference TRBV2 and TRBJ2-1, is EPEVTQTPSHQVTQMGQEVILRCVPISNHLYFYWYRQILGQKVEFLVSFYNNEISEKSEIFDDQFSVERPDGSNFTLKIRSTKLEDSAMYFCASSDRTSYNEQFFGPGTRLTVL.

This clone has only a few counts. The same CDR3 is also encoded by other DNA sequences in this sample. The J gene is TRBJ2-7, the V gene TRBV9; the D gene could be TRBD1 or TRBD2 (5 bases each). The CDR3 consists of 14 residues. The germline V gene encodes CDR1 SGDLS and CDR2 YYNGEE. V lost 0 bases to trimming and J lost 4 bases, with 11 bases between them. The CDR3 DNA reads as TGTGCCAGCAGCGTAGTTCCTGGGGGATACGAGCAGTACTTC. Amino acid sequence: CASSVVPGGYEQYF.

A single count supports this clone. The sample contains more than one DNA sequence encoding this CDR3. The chain combines TRBV5-6 with TRBJ2-7, with a tentative D call TRBD2 (6 bases). This CDR3 spans 12 amino acids. Germline V gene lookup returns CDR1 SGHDT and CDR2 YYEEEE. The ends were cut back, 3 bases at V and 7 bases at J, with 11 bases in the middle. CDR3 bases: TGTGCCAGCAGCTCGGGGGTTGGGGAGCAGTACTTC. Amino acid sequence: CASSSGVGEQYF.

The chain has TRBV7-2 and TRBJ2-7; 11 bases fit TRBD2. Germline trimming cut 3 bases from V and 4 bases from J; bases unmatched to any gene: 5. This CDR3 comprises 15 residues. Germline assignment: CDR1 SGHTA and CDR2 FQGNSA. The CDR3: CASSFPLAGGYEQYF. The CDR3 coding sequence is TGTGCCAGCAGCTTCCCGCTAGCGGGAGGTTACGAGCAGTACTTC.

This clone was picked up one time. The gene calls are TRBV6-9 and TRBJ1-5, with D possibly being TRBD1 (5 bases). Germline V CDR1 and CDR2: MNHGY, SVAAGI. The V end was cut by 4 bases, the J end by 7 bases, with 14 bases between. This CDR3 has 14 residues. CDR3 DNA: TGTGCCAGCAGTTCCAGACAGAGGGGACAGCCCCAGCATTTT. Translating it yields CASSSRQRGQPQHF.

This chain joins TRBV5-5 and TRBJ2-7, with D unclear. Germline V lookup: CDR1 SGHKS, CDR2 YYEKEE (reference sequence). With 4 bases removed from V and 1 base from J, the gap between germline ends came to 18 bases. The CDR3 has 16 residues. This chain's CDR3 is CASSLTHGGLSYEQYF. The CDR3 nucleotides read TGTGCCAGCAGCCTAACCCATGGCGGCCTTTCCTACGAGCAGTACTTC.

The chain uses TRBV4-1 and TRBJ1-1, with D unresolved. Germline CDR1 MGHRA, CDR2 YSYEKL. The CDR3 contains 12 residues. Deletions cut 5 bases from V and 9 bases from J, with 13 bases between. The CDR3 here is CASSEASGKAFF. DNA for the CDR3: TGCGCCAGCAGCGAAGCCTCCGGTAAAGCTTTCTTT.

This rearrangement joins TRBV6-5 to TRBJ1-2; 8 nucleotides match TRBD1. Trimming removed 4 bases from V and 6 bases from J; junction bases left unmatched: 13. The CDR3 sequence is 16 residues long. The germline V gene has CDR1 MNHEY and CDR2 SVGAGI. The CDR3 DNA sequence: TGTGCCAGCAGTTCACTGGGTTCGGCAGGGGGCGATGGCTACACCTTC. Its protein is CASSSLGSAGGDGYTF.

This chain connects TRBV4-1 to TRBJ2-3, with 7 positions matching TRBD2. CDR3 size: 16 residues. CDR1 MGHRA and CDR2 YSYEKL come from the germline V gene. V trimming: 3 bases; J trimming: 2 bases; junction bases outside the gene matches: 8. The CDR3 DNA reads as TGCGCCAGCAGCCAGGCTGCTAGCGGATACACAGATACGCAGTATTTT. Residues: CASSQAASGYTDTQYF.

The chain combines TRBV28 with TRBJ2-3; TRBD2 matches 8 bases. Germline CDR1 and CDR2: MDHEN and SYDVKM. This CDR3 is 13 amino acids long. V trimming: 10 bases; J trimming: 4 bases; junction bases outside the gene matches: 7. CDR3: CATGGGISDTQYF. CDR3 in DNA: TGTGCCACCGGGGGGGGGATATCAGATACGCAGTATTTT. The full variable domain, with the rest looked up from reference TRBV28 and TRBJ2-3, is DVKVTQSSRYLVKRTGEKVFLECVQDMDHENMFWYRQDPGLGLRLIYFSYDVKMKEKGDIPEGYSVSREKKERFSLILESASTNQTSMYLCATGGGISDTQYFGPGTRLTVL.

A note on this clone: At the DNA level, this CDR3 is encoded by other sequences in the same sample as well. The chain employs TRBV5-6 and TRBJ2-7; D tentatively fits TRBD1 or TRBD2 (6 bases each). Germline V gene lookup returns CDR1 SGHDT and CDR2 YYEEEE. The CDR3 is 13 residues long. The V and J ends lost 3 bases and 3 bases respectively, with 10 bases between them. CDR3 bases: TGTGCCAGCAGCTGGAGGGGGAGCTACGAGCAGTACTTC. Its protein product is CASSWRGSYEQYF.

This chain links TRBV7-8 with TRBJ1-1; 9 bases match TRBD1. The ends lost 2 bases at V and 5 bases at J; junction bases unmatched: 9. Per germline, CDR1 SGHVS and CDR2 FQNEAQ. The CDR3 has 16 residues. The CDR3 spells CASSLPGTGYDTEAFF. The CDR3 DNA is TGTGCCAGCAGCTTACCGGGGACAGGGTATGATACTGAAGCTTTCTTT.

This clone has only a few counts. The rearrangement joins TRBV18 to TRBJ1-5; D remains ambiguous. This CDR3 is built from 13 residues. Germline V gene lookup returns CDR1 KGHSH and CDR2 LQKENI. The V gene lost 0 bases and the J gene lost 9 bases, with 9 bases spanning the gap. CDR3 sequence reads: CASSPPGSGPQHF. The CDR3 nucleotides are TGTGCCAGCTCACCACCGGGGTCTGGGCCCCAGCATTTT.

The rearrangement joins TRBV27 to TRBJ2-2; no definite D call. Germline V lookup: CDR1 MNHEY, CDR2 SMNVEV (reference sequence). The CDR3 runs 13 residues. Trimming removed 7 bases from V and 0 bases from J, with 6 bases in between. The chain's CDR3 is CASTTANTGELFF. CDR3 sequence (DNA): TGTGCCAGCACTACAGCGAACACCGGGGAGCTGTTTTTT.

The chain joins TRBV19 to TRBJ2-1; D is undetermined. CDR1 LNHDA and CDR2 SQIVND come from the germline V gene (reference sequence). The CDR3 is made up of 14 amino acids. The V and J ends lost 4 bases and 13 bases respectively, with 20 bases between them. The CDR3 DNA is TGTGCCAGTAGTACCCACCCCGCCCTCTTCTTCCAGTTCTTC. Its translation is CASSTHPALFFQFF.

V and J are TRBV7-3 and TRBJ2-1; 8 bases line up with TRBD2. Germline trimming cut 2 bases from V and 2 bases from J; bases unmatched to any gene: 5. The CDR3 has 16 residues. Germline V gene lookup returns CDR1 SGHTA and CDR2 FQGTGA. CDR3 nucleotides: TGTGCCAGCAGCTTATTACGGGGGGGAGCCTACAATGAGCAGTTCTTC. This gives the protein CASSLLRGGAYNEQFF.

This chain links TRBV7-9 with TRBJ2-3; 10 nucleotides agree with TRBD1. The germline CDR1 and CDR2 sequences are SEHNR and FQNEAQ (reference sequence). The CDR3 spans 14 residues. V dropped 5 bases and J dropped 4; count of bases not matched to a gene: 3. CDR3 residues: CASSRDRGSDTQYF. CDR3 nucleotides: TGTGCCAGCAGCCGGGACAGGGGCTCAGATACGCAGTATTTT.

This sequence joins TRBV27 and TRBJ2-1, with D perhaps matching TRBD1 (5 bases). The CDR3 sequence is 13 residues long. The germline CDR1 and CDR2 sequences are MNHEY and SMNVEV (reference sequence). V was shortened by 4 bases and J by 4 bases, with 8 bases between the two germline ends. CDR3 sequence: CASSWAGYNEQFF. In DNA, the CDR3 is TGTGCCAGCAGTTGGGCAGGGTACAATGAGCAGTTCTTC.

A word on this clone: Other DNA sequences from this sample encode an identical CDR3 as well. The gene calls are TRBV4-1 and TRBJ2-5; 7 nucleotides match TRBD1. CDR1 and CDR2 from the germline V gene are MGHRA and YSYEKL. The CDR3 is 14 amino acids. V was pared by 2 bases and J by 2 bases, with 2 bases of the junction left unmatched. The CDR3 DNA sequence: TGCGCCAGCAGCCAAAACAGGGGTCAAGAGACCCAGTACTTC. The encoded protein is CASSQNRGQETQYF.

Comments on this clone: The sample contains more than one DNA sequence encoding this CDR3. The chain is built from TRBV9 and TRBJ2-7, with 11 positions matching TRBD1. Germline CDR1 and CDR2: SGDLS and YYNGEE. The CDR3 is 14 residues long. J gave up 4 bases and V 3 bases, and 3 bases lay outside the gene matches. The CDR3 sequence: CASSEGQGGYEQYF. CDR3 in DNA: TGTGCCAGCAGCGAGGGACAGGGGGGTTACGAGCAGTACTTC.

The chain joins TRBV7-9 to TRBJ1-2; 7 nucleotides line up with TRBD1. The CDR3 covers 16 residues. Trimming cost V 1 base and J 4 bases; bases outside gene matches: 9. Germline V lookup: CDR1 SEHNR, CDR2 FQNEAQ (reference sequence). CDR3 sequence reads: CASSLDGDSPFYGYTF. The CDR3 DNA follows: TGTGCCAGCAGCTTAGACGGGGACAGTCCATTCTATGGCTACACCTTC.